This entry is about one T cell receptor (beta chain). The CDR3 totals 14 residues. Germline V gene sequence: CDR1 SGHVS, CDR2 FQNEAQ. Trimming took off 3 bases at V and 0 bases at J, with 6 bases between the two ends. Using immunoSEQ multiplex PCR, the repertoire was profiled, and TCRdb retains in-frame clones only, with some absent. Of 50,000 or so clones listed, approximately 93% are singletons. This specimen comes from a study of control samples from healthy donors and cancer patients. The sequence came from a woman between 45 and 60 years old with head and neck cancer. The chain employs TRBV7-8 and TRBJ1-3; no firm D call. Sequencing was done on a sample of PBMCs. CDR3 DNA: TGTGCCAGCAGCTTTGACATCTCTGGAAACACCATATATTTT. Translation: CASSFDISGNTIYF.